Sequencing of this T cell receptor beta chain was carried out in a study of cytomegalovirus exposure and HLA in healthy donors. General study points: Earlier results showed most TCR beta V segments being productive about 87% or about 30% of the time. Evidence from a later analysis indicated that most CMV-associated TCR beta chains looked HLA-restricted.

With respect to this clone: Its antigen is unknown.

V was trimmed by 1 base and J by 7 bases, leaving 14 bases between them. This CDR3 has 14 residues. The germline V gene has CDR1 SGHTA and CDR2 FQGTGA. This PCR relied on a set of 60 Vbeta primers and 13 Jbeta primers. Sequencing was performed with immunoSEQ multiplex PCR; in TCRdb, only in-frame clones are kept and a portion is missing. The table lists about 170,000 clones, approximately 80% of them singletons, with 0.7% to 0.95% in the top ten. Healthy bone marrow donors made up the donor group. Whereas donors were nominally healthy upon sampling, unrecorded immune exposures were probable. This receptor was taken from a woman between 18 and 29 years old in good health and CMV-seronegative. Material for sequencing was PBMCs. The rearrangement uses TRBV7-3 and TRBJ2-7; possibly TRBD2 for D (8 bases). CDR3 sequence (DNA): TGTGCCAGCAGCTTAAATAGCGGGACAGTGGAGCAGTACTTC. Encoded protein: CASSLNSGTVEQYF.